This paragraph reports one T cell receptor (beta chain). It lacks a known antigen. No qualities accompany the bases; no much larger clone lies one base away. The sample belongs to a study of lymphopenia after photon versus proton radiotherapy (dated by TCRdb to between 2018 and 2020). At the level of the whole study: In patients with gastrointestinal tumors who developed high-grade lymphopenia, the study compared the immunological effects of photon radiation therapy with those of proton radiation therapy. A cohort of around 20 patients with gastrointestinal tumors who received either photon or proton therapy and subsequently developed lymphopenia was included. The study aimed to characterize how the two radiation modalities differ in their impact on the immune system.

Trimming at the junction amounts to 3 bases on V and 4 bases on J, and the germline ends lie 7 bases apart. Spanning cysteine to phenylalanine, the CDR3 consists of 13 amino acids. Left in the record is the CDR3 DNA by itself, 39 bases read in frame from the first base. CDR1 and CDR2 (SNHLY, FYNNEI) derive from the germline V gene. The protocol used for the library was the immunoSEQ multiplex PCR assay. T cell repertoires were profiled by deep sequencing of rearranged TCR beta loci, alongside multiparametric flow cytometry. What TCRdb holds here is the immuneACCESS table cut down to in-frame rearrangements. Part of the clones is not present; checked against another copy, under half of the missing clones reflect an unresolved V gene, and the others are unexplained. A total of roughly 8,300 clones appear in this sample, around 88% of them only once. The ten largest make up under 25% of the sample. Broader findings and caveats from the paper: The survival association was examined only in patients who died, and the authors described better survival with proton therapy as a possibility, not as a demonstrated result. After the lymphocyte count nadir, oligoclonal expansion, especially of CD8+ Temra cells, was observed in photon-treated repertoires, and the drop in diversity was driven by this expansion. Across the cohort, an inverse correlation was found between a larger post-nadir drop in TCR diversity and overall survival time among patients who died. During treatment, patients who received proton therapy stayed relatively stable, whereas patients who received photon therapy lost naive T cells and TCR diversity and gained effector/memory populations.

This specimen was peripheral blood, taken from a patient treated with photon-based radiotherapy. This TCR was recovered from an older man with cholangiocarcinoma. The rearrangement combines TRBV2 with TRBJ1-5, with no reliable assignment of the D segment. CDR3 protein: CASSDPGNQPQHF. The DNA reads as follows: TGTGCCAGCAGTGACCCGGGTAATCAGCCCCAGCATTTT.